These 29 T cell receptor beta chains came from one sample sequenced in a study of T cell repertoires in cytomegalovirus infection. Their target antigens are unknown. TCRdb called the reads again in MiXCR, with one record for every CDR3 protein. The data contain tens of thousands of distinct CDR3 sequences, approximately 22% of them seen just once; the ten biggest clones take up 18%. The sample comprised PBMCs, sequenced either directly or after in vitro stimulation (not recorded which). Receptor source: a human donor in good health (CMV status not recorded). Some clones in this sample may be carry-over from other donors' samples.

CDR3 bases: TGTGCCAGCAGTTTAGCGGGACAGATGAACACTGAAGCTTTCTTT. Amino acids: CASSLAGQMNTEAFF. This chain connects TRBV12-3 or TRBV12-4 to TRBJ1-1; 7 nucleotides match TRBD1. Trimming at V came to 0 bases and at J to 0 bases, leaving 1 base not matched to a gene. CDR3 length: 15 amino acids.

This clonotype has just a few counts. The gene calls are TRBV5-6 and TRBJ1-1; D is unresolved. Trimming shortened V by 4 bases and J by 7 bases, and 11 bases separated the two germline ends. The CDR3 has 12 amino acids. Germline V gives CDR1 SGHDT, CDR2 YYEEEE. The CDR3 DNA follows: TGTGCCAGCAGCCCCGGACGTCGTGAAGCTTTCTTT. The encoded protein is CASSPGRREAFF.

Many counts were recorded for this clonotype. The gene calls are TRBV28 and TRBJ1-5; tentatively, D is TRBD1 (5 bases). Germline V CDR1 and CDR2: MDHEN, SYDVKM. The CDR3 sequence is 12 residues long. V was trimmed by 7 bases and J by 6 bases, leaving 10 bases between them. The CDR3 DNA reads as TGTGCCAGCACAGGGTTTGGTCAGCCCCAGCATTTT. Translation gives CASTGFGQPQHF.

This clonotype was counted at least ten times. This rearrangement joins TRBV11-2 to TRBJ2-5; 9 positions match TRBD2. Germline values: CDR1 SGHAT, CDR2 FQNNGV. The CDR3 runs 19 residues. The V and J ends lost 3 bases and 4 bases, in that order; junction bases with no gene match: 18. The CDR3 nucleotides are TGTGCCAGCAGCTTTGACGCGCCATTAGCGGGAGTGAGTCGAGAGACCCAGTACTTC. This sequence encodes CASSFDAPLAGVSRETQYF.

This clonotype was counted between two and nine times. CDR3 loop: CAWSVGPYNEQFF. Here the CDR3 DNA reads TGTGCCTGGAGTGTTGGTCCTTACAATGAGCAGTTCTTC. The chain couples TRBV30 to TRBJ2-1; no definite D call. The germline V gene has CDR1 GTSNPN and CDR2 SVGIG (reference sequence). This CDR3 region has 13 residues. V lost 0 bases to trimming and J lost 4 bases, with 7 bases between them.

The V gene is TRBV6-1, the J gene TRBJ2-6, with D possibly TRBD2 on 5 matching bases. Germline CDR1 and CDR2: MNHNS and SASEGT. V lost 1 base, J lost 0 bases, and 13 bases lay in between. The CDR3 is 18 residues long. The CDR3 DNA sequence: TGTGCCAGCAGTGAAGTCCGGGGTTCAAACTCTGGGGCCAACGTCCTGACTTTC. Translated, it gives CASSEVRGSNSGANVLTF.

The chain is built from TRBV12-3 or TRBV12-4 and TRBJ2-7; no reliable D call. This CDR3 spans 13 amino acids. Deletions cut 1 base from V and 2 bases from J, with 6 bases between. The CDR3 spells CASSLGVAYEQYF. In DNA form, the CDR3 reads TGTGCCAGCAGTTTAGGTGTCGCCTACGAGCAGTACTTC.

The rearrangement uses TRBV2 and TRBJ1-1, with D hard to call. Looked up from germline, CDR1 is SNHLY and CDR2 is FYNNEI. Trimming stripped 9 bases from V and 3 bases from J, with 11 bases between. The CDR3 totals 12 residues. CDR3 nucleotides: TGTGCCAGGGGGAACAAGCACACTGAAGCTTTCTTT. It specifies CARGNKHTEAFF.

This clonotype was seen many times. V gene TRBV12-3 or TRBV12-4 combines with J gene TRBJ2-1, with 7 bases aligning to TRBD2. The CDR3 length is 14 residues. V trimming: 11 bases; J trimming: 8 bases; junction bases outside the gene matches: 15. CDR3 in DNA: TGTGCCGGCCCCCCCACCCAGCGGGACTATGAGCAGTTCTTC. Residues: CAGPPTQRDYEQFF.

This clonotype was counted a few times. The rearrangement uses TRBV4-1 and TRBJ2-1; TRBD1 or TRBD2 may be the D gene (5 bases each). CDR1 is MGHRA and CDR2 is YSYEKL in the germline V gene. The CDR3 covers 13 residues. Between the trimmed V and J ends, which lost 1 base and 9 bases, there was a span of 10 bases. The CDR3 protein is CASSQGPRGEQFF. The CDR3 nucleotides are TGCGCCAGCAGCCAAGGTCCGAGGGGTGAGCAGTTCTTC.

This clonotype was picked up a small number of times. CDR3 coding DNA: TGTGCCAGCAGAGTAGCGGGGGCCCTCATCCCTCTCAATGAGCAGTTCTTC. Encoded protein: CASRVAGALIPLNEQFF. The gene calls are TRBV6-4 and TRBJ2-1; 9 positions match TRBD2. With V trimmed by 6 bases and J by 6 bases, 15 bases remained unmatched. The germline V gene encodes CDR1 MRHNA and CDR2 SNTAGT. This CDR3 has 17 amino acids.

The chain recombines TRBV7-9 with TRBJ2-7; D perhaps matches TRBD1 (5 bases). CDR3 length equals 14 residues. The germline V gene encodes CDR1 SEHNR and CDR2 FQNEAQ (reference sequence). V lost 1 base to trimming and J lost 5 bases, with 12 bases between them. This CDR3 is CASSLVGQGHEQYF. CDR3 DNA: TGTGCCAGCAGCTTAGTGGGGCAGGGCCACGAGCAGTACTTC.

The chain joins TRBV7-2 to TRBJ2-7; the D gene is possibly TRBD1 (6 bases). Germline CDR1 is SGHTA and CDR2 is FQGNSA. CDR3 length: 14 amino acids. Trimming shortened V by 8 bases and J by 5 bases, and 19 bases separated the two germline ends. CDR3 nucleotide sequence: TGTGCCAGCCGGGGCGCAGGGGCGAGTCACGAGCAGTACTTC. It codes for CASRGAGASHEQYF.

The rearrangement links TRBV20-1 to TRBJ2-1; TRBD2 matches 16 bases. Germline CDR1 DFQATT, CDR2 SNEGSKA (reference sequence). The V and J ends lost 6 bases and 7 bases, in that order; junction bases with no gene match: 9. The CDR3 length is 16 residues. CDR3 in amino acids: CSAAGTSGRGGNEQFF. The CDR3, as DNA: TGCAGTGCGGCCGGGACTAGCGGGAGGGGGGGAAATGAGCAGTTCTTC.

This clonotype has ten or more counts. The chain recombines TRBV7-2 with TRBJ2-6; D may be TRBD1 or TRBD2 (6 bases each). CDR3 length: 17 residues. V gave up 3 bases and J gave up 3 bases, with 15 bases separating them. CDR1 and CDR2 (germline): SGHTA, FQGNSA. The CDR3 nucleotides are TGTGCCAGCAGCTTTCCCCACCGGGGGCTTGGGGCCAACGTCCTGACTTTC. Protein: CASSFPHRGLGANVLTF.

The chain couples TRBV7-9 to TRBJ1-2; 7 positions match TRBD1. Germline loops: CDR1 SEHNR, CDR2 FQNEAQ (reference sequence). Losses at the gene ends were 2 bases for V and 2 bases for J; bases not matched to a gene: 5. There are 15 residues in the CDR3. CDR3 sequence (DNA): TGTGCCAGCAGCTTAAGGTCCAGGGGGAACTATGGCTACACCTTC. It yields the protein CASSLRSRGNYGYTF.

This clonotype was seen at least ten times. J is TRBJ2-3 and V is TRBV5-4; 8 nucleotides agree with TRBD1. Looked up from germline, CDR1 is SGHNT and CDR2 is YYREEE (reference sequence). The V segment lost 3 bases and the J segment 4 bases; nucleotides outside the gene matches: 4. This CDR3 has 14 amino acids. DNA of the CDR3: TGTGCCAGCAGCTCCCAGGGGGCGGCAGATACGCAGTATTTT. Protein: CASSSQGAADTQYF. The full variable domain, completed using reference TRBV5-4 and TRBJ2-3, is ETGVTQSPTHLIKTRGQQVTLRCSSQSGHNTVSWYQQALGQGPQFIFQYYREEENGRGNFPPRFSGLQFPNYSSELNVNALELDDSALYLCASSSQGAADTQYFGPGTRLTVL.

The chain carries TRBV10-3 and TRBJ1-1; D unresolved. The CDR3 totals 13 residues. Germline CDR1 reads ENHRY; CDR2 reads SYGVKD. V was cut by 4 bases and J by 0 bases, with 6 bases left in between. Written as DNA, the CDR3 is TGTGCCATCAGTGGGCAGATGAACACTGAAGCTTTCTTT. Protein: CAISGQMNTEAFF.

This clonotype was seen many times. The chain links TRBV6-2 or TRBV6-3 to TRBJ1-1; no firm D call. Germline V gives CDR1 MNHEY, CDR2 SVGEGT. Trimming removed 2 bases at V and 4 bases at J, with 8 bases between. The CDR3 is made up of 13 amino acids. This CDR3 is CASSYESATEAFF. The CDR3 nucleotides are TGTGCCAGCAGTTACGAGTCGGCCACTGAAGCTTTCTTT.

The V and J genes are TRBV7-7 and TRBJ2-2; D is unresolved. V shed 0 bases and J shed 2 bases, with 4 bases lying between them. The CDR3 covers 14 residues. Germline V CDR1 and CDR2: SSHAT, FNYEAQ (reference sequence). CDR3 amino acids: CASSLALNTGELFF. In nucleotides, the CDR3 is TGTGCCAGCAGCTTAGCCCTTAACACCGGGGAGCTGTTTTTT.

This clonotype has a handful of counts. V gene TRBV4-1 combines with J gene TRBJ2-3; weak D call: TRBD1 (6 bases). Germline-derived CDR1 and CDR2 are MGHRA and YSYEKL. CDR3 length: 14 amino acids. With 4 bases removed from V and 3 bases from J, the gap between germline ends came to 11 bases. The CDR3 DNA sequence: TGCGCCAGCAGCCGACAGGTTCCAACAGATACGCAGTATTTT. This translates into CASSRQVPTDTQYF.

This clonotype came up a few times. The genes are TRBV7-8 and TRBJ1-5; D is unresolved. V was shortened by 2 bases and J by 0 bases, with 2 bases between the two germline ends. The V gene's germline CDR1 is SGHVS and CDR2 FQNEAQ. This CDR3 has 13 residues. The CDR3 sequence: CASSLLSNQPQHF. The CDR3 DNA reads TGTGCCAGCAGCTTACTTAGCAATCAGCCCCAGCATTTT.

This clonotype was seen many times. This chain links TRBV6-1 with TRBJ2-7; D unclear. Germline V gene data show CDR1 as MNHNS and CDR2 as SASEGT. There are 16 residues in the CDR3. The ends were cut back, 0 bases at V and 1 base at J, with 13 bases in the middle. The CDR3 is CASSEARFSGSYEQYF. The CDR3 DNA follows: TGTGCCAGCAGTGAAGCGAGATTCTCGGGTTCCTACGAGCAGTACTTC.

This chain uses TRBV6-5 with TRBJ2-7, with a weak D call TRBD2 (5 bases). Looked up from germline, CDR1 is MNHEY and CDR2 is SVGAGI. The CDR3 contains 12 residues. The V and J ends lost 6 bases and 6 bases respectively, with 12 bases between them. The CDR3 here is CASSRTSSEQYF. The CDR3 DNA reads as TGTGCCAGCAGCCGGACTTCATCCGAGCAGTACTTC.

This clonotype has at least ten counts. The rearrangement joins TRBV7-8 to TRBJ2-5; D uncertain. Trimming removed 2 bases at V and 1 base at J, with 5 bases between. Germline CDR1 SGHVS, CDR2 FQNEAQ. The CDR3 sequence is 13 residues long. CDR3 protein: CASSLISQETQYF. In DNA form, the CDR3 reads TGTGCCAGCAGCTTAATCAGCCAAGAGACCCAGTACTTC.

This clonotype was seen repeatedly, ten times or more. This chain joins TRBV11-2 and TRBJ2-7; TRBD2 is a possible D gene (6 bases). Germline assignment: CDR1 SGHAT and CDR2 FQNNGV. V shed 5 bases and J shed 6 bases, with 17 bases lying between them. This CDR3 has 14 residues. The CDR3 here is CASSRGVVRGEQYF. As DNA, the CDR3 is TGTGCCAGCAGCCGCGGGGTTGTTCGGGGCGAGCAGTACTTC.

This rearrangement joins TRBV20-1 to TRBJ2-3; 10 bases map to TRBD1. J gave up 4 bases and V 2 bases, and 12 bases lay outside the gene matches. This CDR3 region has 17 residues. Germline CDR1 DFQATT, CDR2 SNEGSKA (reference sequence). The CDR3 coding sequence is TGCAGTGCTAGACTCCCCTGGGTGGACAGGGGGTCAGATACGCAGTATTTT. Translating gives CSARLPWVDRGSDTQYF.

In its sample, this clonotype was seen a few times. The chain links TRBV12-3 or TRBV12-4 to TRBJ1-6; D is ambiguous. This CDR3 contains 12 residues. The ends were cut back, 0 bases at V and 11 bases at J, with 5 bases in the middle. CDR3 DNA sequence: TGTGCCAGCAGTTTAGCGGGCGCACCCCTCCACTTT. Protein product: CASSLAGAPLHF.

In its sample, this clonotype was seen once. The chain has TRBV5-6 and TRBJ2-7, with D perhaps matching TRBD2 (5 bases). The ends were cut back, 0 bases at V and 7 bases at J, with 14 bases in the middle. The CDR3 extends over 14 amino acids. Germline CDR1 is SGHDT and CDR2 is YYEEEE. The CDR3 DNA reads as TGTGCCAGCAGCTTGGCGGGGAGAACGGGAGAGCAGTACTTC. Amino acids: CASSLAGRTGEQYF.